The 18 T cell receptor beta chains below all came from one sample that was sequenced in a study of blood T cell repertoires in COVID-19. Clones were sequenced by immunoSEQ multiplex PCR, and TCRdb holds only the in-frame ones, with some missing. The repertoire holds roughly 63,000 clones, with over 75% as singletons. The sequenced sample was peripheral blood. Receptors were obtained from a human donor in a cohort sampled during active COVID-19.

The chain employs TRBV5-1 and TRBJ2-2, with 8 bases aligning to TRBD2. Germline V gives CDR1 SGHRS, CDR2 YFSETQ. V lost 0 bases, J lost 5 bases, and 6 bases stayed unmatched. CDR3 length: 16 residues. CDR3 sequence reads: CASSLAGGLVTGELFF. CDR3 DNA: TGCGCCAGCAGCTTGGCCGGGGGACTAGTAACCGGGGAGCTGTTTTTT.

The rearrangement joins TRBV27 to TRBJ2-7, with D possibly TRBD1 on 6 matching bases. The CDR3 length is 15 residues. Germline CDR1 and CDR2: MNHEY and SMNVEV (reference sequence). Trimming cost V 5 bases and J 2 bases, with 16 bases left between them. The CDR3 protein is CASSQRDTGPYEQYF. Written as DNA, the CDR3 is TGTGCCAGCAGTCAACGGGACACCGGACCCTACGAGCAGTACTTC.

The gene calls are TRBV3-1 (or the pseudogene TRBV3-2) and TRBJ2-5, with a tentative D call TRBD2 (6 bases). CDR1 is LGHDT and CDR2 is YNNKEL in the germline V gene (reference sequence). V was pared by 5 bases and J by 3 bases, with 16 bases between. The CDR3 loop spans 15 amino acids. This chain's CDR3 is CASSTRWGGKETQYF. The CDR3 region has the DNA TGTGCCAGCAGCACTCGGTGGGGAGGCAAAGAGACCCAGTACTTC.

In this sample, this clone turned up once. The J gene is TRBJ2-3, the V gene TRBV9; D gene uncertain. V was shortened by 4 bases and J by 1 base, with 16 bases between the two germline ends. The CDR3 is 16 amino acids. Germline-derived CDR1 and CDR2 are SGDLS and YYNGEE. CDR3 loop: CASSSVWSEGTDTQYF. In DNA form, the CDR3 reads TGTGCCAGCAGCTCGGTTTGGAGTGAGGGCACAGATACGCAGTATTTT.

V is TRBV25-1 and J is TRBJ2-2; D perhaps matches TRBD1 (5 bases). Germline-derived CDR1 and CDR2 are MGHDK and SYGVNS. This CDR3 contains 15 residues. Between the trimmed V and J ends, which lost 6 bases and 4 bases, there was a span of 15 bases. CDR3 loop: CASSYWAGSTGELFF. Here the CDR3 DNA reads TGTGCCAGCAGCTATTGGGCAGGGTCCACCGGGGAGCTGTTTTTT.

This clone was seen a single time. The rearrangement links TRBV7-2 to TRBJ1-1; D might be TRBD1 (6 bases). The V gene lost 4 bases and the J gene lost 3 bases, with 15 bases spanning the gap. CDR1 and CDR2 (germline): SGHTA, FQGNSA. The CDR3 is 15 amino acids. CDR3 in amino acids: CASSSFTGRYTEAFF. The CDR3 nucleotides read TGTGCCAGCAGCTCCTTCACAGGGAGATACACTGAAGCTTTCTTT.

The chain couples TRBV7-9 to TRBJ1-2; 8 bases agree with TRBD1. V shed 5 bases, J shed 4 bases, and the junction held 9 bases outside the gene matches. The CDR3 runs to 15 residues. The germline gives CDR1 SEHNR, CDR2 FQNEAQ (reference sequence). The CDR3 sequence is CASSPPGQGGYGYTF. DNA of the CDR3: TGTGCCAGCAGCCCCCCCGGACAGGGCGGCTATGGCTACACCTTC.

The V call is TRBV19, the J call TRBJ1-1, with unresolved D. V lost 2 bases to trimming and J lost 8 bases, with 12 bases between them. From germline, CDR1 is LNHDA and CDR2 SQIVND (reference sequence). The CDR3 length is 13 residues. The CDR3 reads CASSILVFREAFF. The CDR3 DNA reads as TGTGCCAGTAGTATATTAGTCTTCCGGGAAGCTTTCTTT.

This chain connects TRBV6-5 to TRBJ2-1; D not certain. Germline-derived CDR1 and CDR2 are MNHEY and SVGAGI. V was pared by 4 bases and J by 8 bases, with 9 bases between. This CDR3 has 12 residues. The CDR3 is CASSSLRDEQFF. CDR3 nucleotide sequence: TGTGCCAGCAGTTCACTCCGGGATGAGCAGTTCTTC.

The chain couples TRBV5-1 to TRBJ2-1; 7 bases agree with TRBD1. From germline, CDR1 is SGHRS and CDR2 YFSETQ. The CDR3 runs to 14 residues. The ends lost 4 bases at V and 4 bases at J; junction bases unmatched: 5. CDR3 sequence: CASSPPTGYNEQFF. The CDR3 DNA reads TGCGCCAGCAGCCCGCCGACAGGGTACAATGAGCAGTTCTTC.

A few counts support this clone. The chain joins TRBV30 to TRBJ2-2, with no clear D. Germline assignment: CDR1 GTSNPN and CDR2 SVGIG (reference sequence). The CDR3 consists of 13 residues. The germline V and J ends were trimmed by 5 bases and 1 base, with 8 bases remaining between them. CDR3: CAWSPVNTGELFF. CDR3 bases: TGTGCCTGGTCACCAGTGAACACCGGGGAGCTGTTTTTT.

This sequence joins TRBV24-1 and TRBJ1-2; D is unresolved. This CDR3 has 15 residues. With 5 bases removed from V and 8 bases from J, the gap between germline ends came to 20 bases. The V gene's germline CDR1 is KGHDR and CDR2 SFDVKD. CDR3: CATSAPTPEGYGYTF. CDR3 in DNA: TGTGCCACCAGTGCACCGACGCCTGAGGGTTACGGCTACACCTTC.

The chain links TRBV20-1 to TRBJ1-1, with D hard to call. This CDR3 spans 11 amino acids. CDR1 is DFQATT and CDR2 is SNEGSKA in the germline V gene (reference sequence). The V and J ends lost 7 bases and 10 bases respectively, with 16 bases between them. The CDR3 is CSGRLEVAAFF. In DNA form, the CDR3 reads TGCAGTGGAAGGTTGGAGGTTGCAGCTTTCTTT.

The CDR3 loop reads CASTRGQGNEKLFF. The CDR3 DNA follows: TGTGCCAGCACTCGGGGACAGGGGAATGAAAAACTGTTTTTT. The chain joins TRBV28 to TRBJ1-4; 10 positions match TRBD1. J was trimmed by 5 bases and V by 7 bases; bases with no gene match: 4. This CDR3 comprises 14 residues. CDR1 is MDHEN and CDR2 is SYDVKM in the germline V gene.

The chain joins TRBV18 to TRBJ2-7; D gene ambiguous. Deletions cut 6 bases from V and 3 bases from J, with 9 bases between. Germline CDR1 reads KGHSH; CDR2 reads LQKENI. The CDR3 consists of 12 residues. The CDR3 is CASSSVLYEQYF. The CDR3 nucleotides are TGTGCCAGCTCGTCCGTTCTCTACGAGCAGTACTTC.

V and J are TRBV9 and TRBJ1-4, with D possibly TRBD1 on 5 matching bases. Germline V lookup: CDR1 SGDLS, CDR2 YYNGEE. Trimming took off 4 bases at V and 0 bases at J, with 13 bases between the two ends. This CDR3 is built from 16 residues. This chain's CDR3 is CASSRQSRATNEKLFF. The CDR3 bases are TGTGCCAGCAGCAGACAGAGCAGAGCAACTAATGAAAAACTGTTTTTT.

J is TRBJ1-4 and V is TRBV3-1 (or the pseudogene TRBV3-2); D is perhaps TRBD1 (5 bases). The germline V gene has CDR1 LGHDT and CDR2 YNNKEL (reference sequence). The CDR3 has 14 amino acids. V lost 3 bases and J lost 5, with 10 bases in between. Here the CDR3 DNA reads TGTGCCAGCAGCCACTCAGGGTGGAATGAAAAACTGTTTTTT. This encodes CASSHSGWNEKLFF.

The rearrangement links TRBV2 to TRBJ1-2; 8 bases match TRBD1. The CDR3 sequence is 14 residues long. V lost 1 base, J lost 8 bases, and 6 bases stayed unmatched. CDR1 and CDR2 from the germline V gene are SNHLY and FYNNEI. For the CDR3, the DNA is TGTGCCAGCAGTGAAGAGCGACAGGGGCAGGGCTACACCTTC. Protein: CASSEERQGQGYTF.